This T cell receptor beta chain was found in a study of blood T cell repertoires in COVID-19. Across the whole study: In each case, the material was cDNA or gDNA derived from T cells, B-cell-depleted T cells, or PBMCs.

Participant age was roughly 18 to 90 years, and participants resided in roughly 25 US areas. In the source study's methods: Using reference gene primer amplification, nucleated cell counts were estimated. Repertoires were generated with immunoSEQ multiplex PCR, while TCRdb's copy carries only in-frame clones and drops some. V and J calls and clone size are those listed in that table; D and trimming were worked out from the DNA. This sample has under 400,000 clones, with approximately 89% found just once. The CDR3 contains 14 residues. Germline V lookup: CDR1 SQVTM, CDR2 ANQGSEA. Trimming cost V 4 bases and J 5 bases; bases outside gene matches: 6.

This receptor was taken from a man aged 40-55 years in a cohort exposed to, infected with or recovered from COVID-19 (not recorded which). Sequencing was performed on PBMCs or T cells enriched from blood (not recorded which). The chain couples TRBV29-1 to TRBJ2-5, with 11 bases lining up with TRBD2. This CDR3 reads CSVVTSGSGETQYF. As DNA, the CDR3 is TGCAGCGTTGTTACTAGCGGGAGTGGGGAGACCCAGTACTTC.